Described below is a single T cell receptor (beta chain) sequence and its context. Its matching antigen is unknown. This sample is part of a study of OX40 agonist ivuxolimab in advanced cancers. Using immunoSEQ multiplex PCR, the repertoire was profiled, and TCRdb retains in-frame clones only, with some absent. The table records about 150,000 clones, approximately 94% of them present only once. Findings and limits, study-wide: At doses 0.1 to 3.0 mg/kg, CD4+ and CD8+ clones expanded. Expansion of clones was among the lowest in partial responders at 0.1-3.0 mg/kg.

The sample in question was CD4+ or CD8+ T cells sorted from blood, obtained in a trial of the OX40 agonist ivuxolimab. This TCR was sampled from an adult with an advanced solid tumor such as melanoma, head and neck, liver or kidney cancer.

The DNA for the CDR3 is TGTGCCAGCAGCATATCCCCCCCCACTAAGCCCCAGCATTTT. Its protein is CASSISPPTKPQHF. The rearrangement joins TRBV21-1 to TRBJ1-5. TRBV21-1 is a known pseudogene. The CDR3 is 14 residues long.